The clone carrying this T cell receptor beta chain was observed many times. What it binds is unknown. Reverse transcription used around 540 ng RNA and constant-region primers for alpha and beta. Each of the alpha and beta chains got its own library through chain-specific third strand synthesis with indices. Each CDR3 protein is one row after TCRdb ran MiXCR on the 5' RACE reads. This table has about 9,600 distinct CDR3 sequences, roughly 7.7% appearing once. The sample originates from a study of HIV-infected patients and healthy controls. Whole-study findings and limits: During therapy, HIV-associated CDR3s fell significantly in frequency, while CMV-associated CDR3s did not change significantly. HIV-infected patients shared fewer CDR3 sequences between individuals than healthy controls.

All unsorted peripheral T cells were captured because whole blood was used without fractionation. Enrolled donors were untreated HIV-infected adults about to begin antiretroviral therapy. Trimming took 5 bases from V and 4 from J; bases not matched to a gene: 5. The CDR3 extends over 14 amino acids. Germline V gene sequence: CDR1 SGHRS, CDR2 YFSETQ. This specimen consisted of blood, obtained before antiretroviral therapy. The J gene is TRBJ2-2, the V gene TRBV5-1, with 7 bases lining up with TRBD1. The TCR originated in an adult with HIV infection. The CDR3 is CASRTGQSTGELFF. CDR3 nucleotide sequence: TGCGCCAGCAGAACGGGACAGAGCACCGGGGAGCTGTTTTTT. The whole variable domain, remainder taken from reference TRBV5-1 and TRBJ2-2, is KAGVTQTPRYLIKTRGQQVTLSCSPISGHRSVSWYQQTPGQGLQFLFEYFSETQRNKGNFPGRFSGRQFSNSRSEMNVSTLELGDSALYLCASRTGQSTGELFFGEGSRLTVL.